What follows are 17 T cell receptor beta chains derived from one specimen sequenced in a study of cytotoxic CD8 clonotypes in ibrutinib-treated CLL (dated by TCRdb to the early 2020s). The protocol used for the library was the immunoSEQ multiplex PCR assay. The clones in this table, taken by TCRdb from immuneACCESS, are in-frame only. Not every clone is retained; where verified, under half of the shortfall comes from an unresolved V gene, and the cause of the rest is unknown. This sample comprises about 200,000 clones, roughly 72% of them detected only once. The ten largest account for over 10% of the sample. The time point label, read with the paper, signifies: 20 to 30 months on ibrutinib. The specimen comprised PBMCs, sampled after 24 months of ibrutinib treatment. These receptor sequences come from a human donor with chronic lymphocytic leukemia.

CDR3 loop: CASSHRTGSYEQYF. Here the CDR3 DNA reads TGTGCCAGCAGTCACAGGACAGGTTCCTACGAGCAGTACTTC. The chain has TRBV6-5 and TRBJ2-7; 7 nucleotides line up with TRBD1. Germline lookup yields CDR1 MNHEY and CDR2 SVGAGI. J was trimmed by 1 base and V by 5 bases; bases with no gene match: 5. The CDR3 has 14 amino acids.

The genes are TRBV7-9 and TRBJ1-4, with D uncertain. The length of the CDR3 is 14 residues. In germline, CDR1 is SEHNR, CDR2 FQNEAQ (reference sequence). V lost 2 bases and J 5 bases, leaving 9 bases between the germline ends. CDR3 nucleotides: TGTGCCAGCAGCTTAAATTCTGTCAATGAAAAACTGTTTTTT. Translating gives CASSLNSVNEKLFF.

This clone was seen a few times. This sequence joins TRBV7-2 and TRBJ2-7, with D uncertain. The CDR3 extends over 11 amino acids. The germline V and J ends were trimmed by 5 bases and 6 bases, with 8 bases remaining between them. The germline CDR1 and CDR2 sequences are SGHTA and FQGNSA. CDR3 sequence: CASSPPGEQYF. As DNA, the CDR3 is TGTGCCAGCAGCCCACCTGGCGAGCAGTACTTC.

This chain uses TRBV6-6 with TRBJ1-1, with D tentatively TRBD1 (5 bases). Germline-derived CDR1 and CDR2 are MNHNY and SVGAGI (reference sequence). This CDR3 spans 13 amino acids. Trimming stripped 5 bases from V and 4 bases from J, with 11 bases between. CDR3 nucleotides: TGTGCCAGCAGTCGAGGGGATGGCACTGAAGCTTTCTTT. It codes for CASSRGDGTEAFF.

V usage is TRBV4-3 and J usage is TRBJ2-3; D may be TRBD2 (6 bases). The CDR3 contains 16 residues. V lost 2 bases to trimming and J lost 7 bases, with 19 bases between them. Germline CDR1 reads LGHNA; CDR2 reads YSLEER. The DNA of the CDR3 is TGCGCCAGCAGCCAATTTAGCGGAGCCCATTCGCATACGCAGTATTTT. This encodes CASSQFSGAHSHTQYF.

J is TRBJ2-2 and V is TRBV9; D is unresolved. Trimming removed 0 bases from V and 1 base from J, with 10 bases in between. Per the germline V gene, CDR1 is SGDLS and CDR2 is YYNGEE. This CDR3 spans 16 amino acids. CDR3 sequence reads: CASSVALSLNTGELFF. Here the CDR3 DNA reads TGTGCCAGCAGCGTAGCTTTAAGCCTGAACACCGGGGAGCTGTTTTTT.

This chain connects TRBV27 to TRBJ2-5, with 8 nucleotides matching TRBD1. The DNA end is a closer match to TRBJ2-7, so the J assignment may be wrong. The CDR3 is 16 residues long. Germline loops: CDR1 MNHEY, CDR2 SMNVEV (reference sequence). The CDR3, as DNA: TGTGCCAGCAGTTTCCTTCCGACAGGGGACCCCTACGAGCAGTACTTC. Its protein product is CASSFLPTGDPYEQYF.

This chain uses TRBV15 with TRBJ2-7; 14 bases agree with TRBD2. Per the germline V gene, CDR1 is LNHNV and CDR2 is YYDKDF (reference sequence). The CDR3 length is 17 residues. V dropped 4 bases and J dropped 4; count of bases not matched to a gene: 9. The DNA of the CDR3 is TGTGCCACCAGCAAGGGACTAGCGGGAGTTCAGCTGTACGAGCAGTACTTC. This translates into CATSKGLAGVQLYEQYF.

This clone was seen a single time. The CDR3 bases are TGTGCCAGCAGCCTAGGGACTAGCGGGAGAGGGAACATTCAGTACTTC. Protein product: CASSLGTSGRGNIQYF. The chain joins TRBV7-6 to TRBJ2-4; 14 nucleotides agree with TRBD2. The germline gives CDR1 SGHVS, CDR2 FNYEAQ. This CDR3 spans 16 amino acids. V lost 5 bases and J lost 7; bases outside the gene matches: 7.

This clone showed up just a few times. V and J are TRBV9 and TRBJ1-1; D not certain. The CDR3 loop spans 13 amino acids. CDR1 and CDR2 (germline): SGDLS, YYNGEE. Trimming left V 3 bases short and J 1 base short, with 7 bases between. CDR3 sequence: CASSDRANTEAFF. CDR3 sequence (DNA): TGTGCCAGCAGCGATAGGGCGAACACTGAAGCTTTCTTT.

V usage is TRBV7-9 and J usage is TRBJ2-1, with D perhaps matching TRBD2 (6 bases). Germline lookup yields CDR1 SEHNR and CDR2 FQNEAQ (reference sequence). V lost 6 bases and J lost 5, with 17 bases in between. The CDR3 has 15 residues. In DNA, the CDR3 is TGTGCCAGCAGACCTCGGGAGTTAGTCGACAATGAGCAGTTCTTC. Protein: CASRPRELVDNEQFF.

This clone was seen only once. The chain uses TRBV4-3 and TRBJ2-1; a possible D gene is TRBD1 (5 bases). The CDR3 covers 15 residues. The V gene's germline CDR1 is LGHNA and CDR2 YSLEER. Trimming took 0 bases from V and 7 from J, leaving 13 bases between them. The CDR3 loop reads CASSQEGRVENEQFF. The CDR3 nucleotides are TGCGCCAGCAGCCAAGAAGGCAGGGTTGAGAATGAGCAGTTCTTC.

The V and J genes are TRBV7-9 and TRBJ1-2; D call uncertain. Per the germline V gene, CDR1 is SEHNR and CDR2 is FQNEAQ (reference sequence). V lost 4 bases and J lost 3, with 12 bases in between. The CDR3 consists of 14 residues. CDR3 DNA: TGTGCCAGCAGCTCCCGGCAGGCGCACTATGGCTACACCTTC. Protein sequence: CASSSRQAHYGYTF.

The rearrangement uses TRBV7-2 and TRBJ2-7; no reliable D call. Germline CDR1 is SGHTA and CDR2 is FQGNSA. This CDR3 region has 15 residues. The germline V and J ends were trimmed by 1 base and 2 bases, with 12 bases remaining between them. The CDR3 DNA reads as TGTGCCAGCAGCTTAGGTGTCAGAGCCCCCTACGAGCAGTACTTC. This gives the protein CASSLGVRAPYEQYF. The complete variable domain, with remaining parts taken from reference TRBV7-2 and TRBJ2-7, reads GAGVSQSPSNKVTEKGKDVELRCDPISGHTALYWYRQSLGQGLEFLIYFQGNSAPDKSGLPSDRFSAERTGGSVSTLTIQRTQQEDSAVYLCASSLGVRAPYEQYFGPGTRLTVT.

The rearrangement uses TRBV15 and TRBJ1-2; D call uncertain. Deletions cut 1 base from V and 4 bases from J, with 10 bases between. The CDR3 consists of 14 residues. CDR1 LNHNV and CDR2 YYDKDF come from the germline V gene (reference sequence). The CDR3 sequence is CATSRALFGYGYTF. CDR3 nucleotides: TGTGCCACCAGCAGAGCTTTGTTTGGCTATGGCTACACCTTC.

The chain is built from TRBV10-3 and TRBJ2-7; D ambiguous. The CDR3 consists of 13 residues. V lost 7 bases, J lost 0 bases, and 10 bases lay in between. Germline V gene data show CDR1 as ENHRY and CDR2 as SYGVKD. Written as DNA, the CDR3 is TGTGCCATCACAAACCTAAGCTCCTACGAGCAGTACTTC. This encodes CAITNLSSYEQYF.

The V gene is TRBV9, the J gene TRBJ1-4, with D hard to call. V lost 1 base and J 7 bases, leaving 11 bases between the germline ends. This CDR3 has 14 residues. The germline V gene encodes CDR1 SGDLS and CDR2 YYNGEE. Here the CDR3 reads CASSVSGMGEKLFF. CDR3 sequence (DNA): TGTGCCAGCAGCGTATCGGGGATGGGTGAAAAACTGTTTTTT.